Presented here are 24 T cell receptor beta chains from one specimen sequenced in a study of shared clonotypes between healthy human individuals. Profiled with immunoSEQ multiplex PCR; TCRdb holds only in-frame clones, not every one. The repertoire has some 2,000,000 clones, 85% to 95% of them found once; the top ten carry more than 0.1%. Sequencing was carried out using naive CD4+ T cells sorted from blood. Regarding subset: CD45RA+ positively selected. The receptor set was obtained from a man between 18 and 35 years old in good health.

The gene calls are TRBV9 and TRBJ2-2; 8 bases map to TRBD1. The CDR3 is 17 amino acids. Trimming at V came to 0 bases and at J to 9 bases, leaving 13 bases not matched to a gene. Germline values: CDR1 SGDLS, CDR2 YYNGEE. In DNA, the CDR3 is TGTGCCAGCAGCGTAGGTCGGACAGGGTTTCAAGACCGGGAGCTGTTTTTT. Its protein is CASSVGRTGFQDRELFF.

The genes are TRBV10-3 and TRBJ2-2; tentatively, D is TRBD1 (6 bases). The CDR3 consists of 16 residues. V shed 7 bases and J shed 5 bases, with 20 bases lying between them. In germline, CDR1 is ENHRY, CDR2 SYGVKD. The CDR3 protein is CAITHILGQLTGELFF. CDR3 sequence (DNA): TGTGCCATCACCCATATCCTTGGACAGTTAACCGGGGAGCTGTTTTTT.

This clone was seen just once. The V and J genes are TRBV6-1 and TRBJ1-1, with D unresolved. CDR1 MNHNS and CDR2 SASEGT come from the germline V gene. CDR3 size: 15 residues. Trimming removed 8 bases at V and 0 bases at J, with 16 bases between. The CDR3 region has the DNA TGTGCCAGCTCACGGGGAACGGGTTTGAACACTGAAGCTTTCTTT. It translates to CASSRGTGLNTEAFF.

The CDR3 nucleotides are TGCGCCAGCAGCTTGGAGGGCGGGTTGGCCGGGGAGCTGTTTTTT. Its translation: CASSLEGGLAGELFF. The chain joins TRBV5-1 to TRBJ2-2; a weak D match, TRBD2 (5 bases). V lost 0 bases and J lost 6, with 12 bases in between. CDR1 and CDR2 (germline): SGHRS, YFSETQ. The CDR3 is 15 amino acids.

The chain uses TRBV19 and TRBJ1-2; 8 bases agree with TRBD1. V gave up 5 bases and J gave up 1 base; unmatched junction bases: 12. The V gene's germline CDR1 is LNHDA and CDR2 SQIVND (reference sequence). This CDR3 contains 17 residues. Here the CDR3 DNA reads TGTGCCAGTAGTTCCATCCGGGGACAGGCGGGTAACTATGGCTACACCTTC. Encoded protein: CASSSIRGQAGNYGYTF.

CDR3: CASSLGQGPSSYEQYF. CDR3 DNA: TGCGCCAGCAGCCTTGGACAGGGCCCGAGCTCCTACGAGCAGTACTTC. The chain links TRBV4-1 to TRBJ2-7; TRBD1 agrees at 8 bases. The V segment lost 4 bases and the J segment 0 bases; nucleotides outside the gene matches: 8. Looked up from germline, CDR1 is MGHRA and CDR2 is YSYEKL. This CDR3 has 16 amino acids.

Notes on this clone: This specimen includes other DNA sequences encoding the same CDR3. The chain couples TRBV5-1 to TRBJ1-5, with a tentative D call TRBD1 (6 bases). V lost 0 bases, J lost 4 bases, and 11 bases lay in between. From germline, CDR1 is SGHRS and CDR2 YFSETQ. The CDR3 has 15 amino acids. The CDR3 DNA sequence: TGCGCCAGCAGCTTGGATGGGGGGGCGAATCAGCCCCAGCATTTT. Translation gives CASSLDGGANQPQHF.

Turning to this clone: This CDR3 is also generated by other DNA sequences in the sample. The rearrangement joins TRBV20-1 to TRBJ1-2; D uncertain. V was cut by 5 bases and J by 2 bases, with 6 bases left in between. The CDR3 loop spans 11 amino acids. Per germline, CDR1 DFQATT and CDR2 SNEGSKA (reference sequence). The CDR3 region is CSAPDNYGYTF. For the CDR3, the DNA is TGCAGTGCTCCGGACAACTATGGCTACACCTTC.

This clone was seen just once. The chain employs TRBV7-9 and TRBJ2-7; 8 nucleotides match TRBD2. J lost 4 bases, V lost 2 bases, and 7 bases had no gene match. The germline V gene has CDR1 SEHNR and CDR2 FQNEAQ (reference sequence). This CDR3 comprises 15 residues. DNA for the CDR3: TGTGCCAGCAGCTTACAGACTAGCGTGACTTACGAGCAGTACTTC. Protein sequence: CASSLQTSVTYEQYF. Supplemented by reference TRBV7-9 and TRBJ2-7, the full variable domain reads DTGVSQNPRHKITKRGQNVTFRCDPISEHNRLYWYRQTLGQGPEFLTYFQNEAQLEKSRLLSDRFSAERPKGSFSTLEIQRTEQGDSAMYLCASSLQTSVTYEQYFGPGTRLTVT.

V and J are TRBV6-6 and TRBJ2-3; no clear D gene. The CDR3 sequence is 15 residues long. CDR1 is MNHNY and CDR2 is SVGAGI in the germline V gene (reference sequence). Trimming took off 0 bases at V and 2 bases at J, with 9 bases between the two ends. This chain's CDR3 is CASSYSMVVTDTQYF. DNA for the CDR3: TGTGCCAGCAGTTACTCGATGGTGGTCACAGATACGCAGTATTTT.

The genes are TRBV7-6 and TRBJ2-5; no clear D gene. Germline V CDR1 and CDR2: SGHVS, FNYEAQ. The CDR3 consists of 15 residues. V lost 2 bases and J lost 0, with 10 bases in between. The CDR3: CASSLSGLHQETQYF. The CDR3 DNA is TGTGCCAGCAGCTTATCTGGGCTCCACCAAGAGACCCAGTACTTC.

The V and J genes are TRBV18 and TRBJ1-2; perhaps TRBD1 as D (6 bases). Per germline, CDR1 KGHSH and CDR2 LQKENI. CDR3 length: 16 amino acids. With 0 bases removed from V and 4 bases from J, the gap between germline ends came to 15 bases. CDR3 DNA: TGTGCCAGCTCACCACCCTGGACAGAATCTTCCTATGGCTACACCTTC. It codes for CASSPPWTESSYGYTF. The full variable domain, with the rest looked up from reference TRBV18 and TRBJ1-2, is NAGVMQNPRHLVRRRGQEARLRCSPMKGHSHVYWYRQLPEEGLKFMVYLQKENIIDESGMPKERFSAEFPKEGPSILRIQQVVRGDSAAYFCASSPPWTESSYGYTFGSGTRLTVV.

The chain joins TRBV6-1 to TRBJ2-5, with 8 bases that match TRBD2. This CDR3 is 13 amino acids long. The trim removed 7 bases at V and 7 bases at J, leaving 8 bases unmatched. Germline lookup yields CDR1 MNHNS and CDR2 SASEGT. CDR3 amino acids: CASTERGPGTQYF. The CDR3 bases are TGTGCCAGCACTGAGCGGGGGCCAGGGACCCAGTACTTC.

The V and J genes are TRBV5-6 and TRBJ1-1, with 8 positions matching TRBD1. The CDR3 length is 16 residues. Germline CDR1 reads SGHDT; CDR2 reads YYEEEE. J lost 1 base, V lost 4 bases, and 9 bases had no gene match. CDR3 in DNA: TGTGCCAGCAGCCATTTCTGGGACAGGACGAACACTGAAGCTTTCTTT. Protein sequence: CASSHFWDRTNTEAFF.

This chain links TRBV25-1 with TRBJ2-5, with D possibly matching TRBD1 (5 bases). V was shortened by 7 bases and J by 4 bases, with 13 bases between the two germline ends. The CDR3 consists of 13 residues. The germline V gene encodes CDR1 MGHDK and CDR2 SYGVNS. The CDR3 loop reads CASKGPLGETQYF. CDR3 coding DNA: TGTGCCAGCAAGGGGCCCTTGGGAGAGACCCAGTACTTC.

In its sample, this clone was seen once. The chain combines TRBV25-1 with TRBJ2-7, with 8 bases identical to TRBD1. This CDR3 region has 14 residues. Germline loops: CDR1 MGHDK, CDR2 SYGVNS. V shed 6 bases, J shed 0 bases, and the junction held 4 bases outside the gene matches. DNA of the CDR3: TGTGCCAGCAGGAAAGGGACAGGCTCCTACGAGCAGTACTTC. This sequence encodes CASRKGTGSYEQYF.

V usage is TRBV2 and J usage is TRBJ2-7; maybe TRBD1 (6 bases). This CDR3 is built from 14 residues. Trimming pared 6 bases from V and 0 bases from J, leaving 12 bases between. Germline lookup yields CDR1 SNHLY and CDR2 FYNNEI. Here the CDR3 reads CASRGTGFSYEQYF. The CDR3 DNA sequence: TGTGCCAGCAGGGGAACAGGGTTCTCCTACGAGCAGTACTTC.

The genes are TRBV28 and TRBJ2-6; tentative D call: TRBD2 (5 bases). The CDR3 is made up of 14 amino acids. The germline V gene has CDR1 MDHEN and CDR2 SYDVKM. The V and J ends lost 8 bases and 0 bases respectively, with 8 bases between them. The CDR3 nucleotides read TGTGCCAGCTGGGCGGGCTCTGGGGCCAACGTCCTGACTTTC. Translating it yields CASWAGSGANVLTF.

The chain combines TRBV30 with TRBJ2-1; D tentatively reads TRBD1 or TRBD2 (6 bases each). V lost 5 bases and J lost 0, with 14 bases in between. Germline lookup yields CDR1 GTSNPN and CDR2 SVGIG (reference sequence). The CDR3 contains 15 residues. CDR3 region: CAWEGGLRSYNEQFF. The CDR3 bases are TGTGCCTGGGAAGGGGGACTGCGCTCCTACAATGAGCAGTTCTTC. The entire variable domain, with the rest obtained from reference TRBV30 and TRBJ2-1, is as follows: SQTIHQWPATLVQPVGSPLSLECTVEGTSNPNLYWYRQAAGRGLQLLFYSVGIGQISSEVPQNLSASRPQDRQFILSSKKLLLSDSGFYLCAWEGGLRSYNEQFFGPGTRLTVL.

This chain joins TRBV6-5 and TRBJ1-1; D unresolved. With 6 bases removed from V and 1 base from J, the gap between germline ends came to 12 bases. CDR1 is MNHEY, CDR2 SVGAGI, per germline. This CDR3 is 14 amino acids long. As DNA, the CDR3 is TGTGCCAGCAGAGATCGGGCAGCGAACACTGAAGCTTTCTTT. Amino acids: CASRDRAANTEAFF.

The chain couples TRBV18 to TRBJ2-7, with TRBD1 identical over 7 bases. The germline V gene encodes CDR1 KGHSH and CDR2 LQKENI. This CDR3 has 15 amino acids. The V segment lost 6 bases and the J segment 0 bases; nucleotides outside the gene matches: 8. CDR3 bases: TGTGCCAGCTCTCGGGGACAGATAAGCTCCTACGAGCAGTACTTC. It is translated as CASSRGQISSYEQYF.

This chain connects TRBV19 to TRBJ1-4; D is uncertain. CDR3 length: 14 residues. Looked up from germline, CDR1 is LNHDA and CDR2 is SQIVND (reference sequence). V gave up 5 bases and J gave up 0 bases, with 7 bases separating them. The CDR3 loop is CASSDITTNEKLFF. The CDR3 DNA reads TGTGCCAGTAGTGACATAACAACTAATGAAAAACTGTTTTTT.

J is TRBJ2-7 and V is TRBV11-2; TRBD2 agrees at 8 bases. Germline CDR1 reads SGHAT; CDR2 reads FQNNGV. This CDR3 is 17 amino acids long. Trimming at V came to 2 bases and at J to 0 bases, leaving 9 bases not matched to a gene. The CDR3 DNA reads TGTGCCAGCAGCTTACACCCGACGAGCGGGAGCTCCTACGAGCAGTACTTC. Residues: CASSLHPTSGSSYEQYF.

The chain has TRBV19 and TRBJ1-3; the D gene is possibly TRBD1 (5 bases). The CDR3 contains 12 residues. Deletions cut 7 bases from V and 4 bases from J, with 8 bases between. The germline V gene encodes CDR1 LNHDA and CDR2 SQIVND (reference sequence). The CDR3 protein is CASMRGGNTIYF. CDR3 nucleotides: TGTGCCAGTATGAGGGGAGGAAACACCATATATTTT.